These T cell receptor beta chains were read from a single sample in a study of a mutant IDH1 vaccine in newly diagnosed glioma. For these receptors, no antigen is known. Clones were read by immunoSEQ multiplex PCR, and TCRdb kept only the in-frame ones, dropping some. The sample carries about 64,000 clones, 74% recorded once. The sample in question was PBMCs, obtained from a glioma patient whose treatment included an IDH1 peptide vaccine. The receptors derive from a man in his fifties with glioma. Both conserved end residues are trimmed from each CDR3. A D gene is named only where the DNA matches it firmly. The size entry is marked missing in some rows and otherwise reads once, few, many or a size class.

j_gene: TRBJ1-3
abundance: -
len: 13
v_gene: TRBV9
d_gene: -
CDR3aa: ASSGGLGSGNTIY

j_gene: TRBJ2-1
abundance: -
len: 13
v_gene: TRBV30
d_gene: TRBD1
CDR3aa: AWSTGMMTYNEQF

j_gene: TRBJ1-4
abundance: -
len: 13
v_gene: TRBV19
d_gene: -
CDR3aa: ASSIGVGLNEKLF

j_gene: TRBJ2-7
abundance: -
len: 13
v_gene: TRBV9
d_gene: -
CDR3aa: ASSLYPQATYEQY

j_gene: TRBJ1-1
abundance: -
len: 11
v_gene: TRBV18
d_gene: -
CDR3aa: ASSPPRDLEAF

j_gene: TRBJ1-3
abundance: -
len: 14
v_gene: TRBV5-4
d_gene: -
CDR3aa: ASSLGEGDPGNTIY

j_gene: TRBJ1-1
abundance: -
len: 13
v_gene: TRBV6-6
d_gene: -
CDR3aa: ASSPRGTMNTEAF

j_gene: TRBJ1-4
abundance: -
len: 16
v_gene: TRBV13
d_gene: -
CDR3aa: ASSLGDLGVRGAEKLF

j_gene: TRBJ1-1
abundance: -
len: 13
v_gene: TRBV4-3
d_gene: TRBD1
CDR3aa: ASSQVGTGVTEAF

j_gene: TRBJ2-1
abundance: -
len: 12
v_gene: TRBV4-1
d_gene: -
CDR3aa: ASSSPRGANEQF

j_gene: TRBJ1-2
abundance: -
len: 14
v_gene: TRBV11-2
d_gene: -
CDR3aa: ASRPTNLDGEYGYT

j_gene: TRBJ1-1
abundance: -
len: 13
v_gene: TRBV5-6
d_gene: -
CDR3aa: ASSLTGALDTEAF

j_gene: TRBJ2-6
abundance: -
len: 14
v_gene: TRBV5-4
d_gene: -
CDR3aa: ASSLAGTAGANVLT

j_gene: TRBJ1-1
abundance: -
len: 14
v_gene: TRBV2
d_gene: TRBD1
CDR3aa: ASSETRTGLRTEAF

j_gene: TRBJ2-5
abundance: -
len: 11
v_gene: TRBV5-6
d_gene: TRBD2
CDR3aa: ASSRLAGETQY

j_gene: TRBJ2-1
abundance: -
len: 10
v_gene: TRBV6-5
d_gene: -
CDR3aa: ASSPGGREQF

j_gene: TRBJ2-1
abundance: few
len: 12
v_gene: TRBV7-6
d_gene: TRBD1
CDR3aa: ASSPGTGVHEQF

j_gene: TRBJ2-5
abundance: -
len: 10
v_gene: TRBV7-9
d_gene: -
CDR3aa: ASSSYEETQY

j_gene: TRBJ2-3
abundance: -
len: 13
v_gene: TRBV30
d_gene: -
CDR3aa: AWSVLRESTDTQY

j_gene: TRBJ1-6
abundance: -
len: 11
v_gene: TRBV27
d_gene: -
CDR3aa: ASSLKSNSPLH

j_gene: TRBJ1-1
abundance: few
len: 12
v_gene: TRBV30
d_gene: -
CDR3aa: AWSELGGNTEAF

j_gene: TRBJ2-1
abundance: -
len: 12
v_gene: TRBV6-5
d_gene: -
CDR3aa: ASSRGETYNEQF

j_gene: TRBJ2-6
abundance: few
len: 10
v_gene: TRBV2
d_gene: -
CDR3aa: ASRSGANVLT

j_gene: TRBJ2-5
abundance: -
len: 12
v_gene: TRBV7-2
d_gene: -
CDR3aa: ASSPTSFRETQY

j_gene: TRBJ1-2
abundance: few
len: 11
v_gene: TRBV18
d_gene: -
CDR3aa: ASSPGLNYGYT

j_gene: TRBJ1-5
abundance: -
len: 13
v_gene: TRBV27
d_gene: -
CDR3aa: ASSLSTGFNQPQH

j_gene: TRBJ1-1
abundance: -
len: 14
v_gene: TRBV18
d_gene: -
CDR3aa: ASSPDGGIGNTEAF

j_gene: TRBJ2-7
abundance: few
len: 11
v_gene: TRBV6-5
d_gene: TRBD1
CDR3aa: ASSYDRAYEQY

j_gene: TRBJ2-3
abundance: -
len: 14
v_gene: TRBV6-1
d_gene: TRBD2
CDR3aa: ASSEGSGGSTDTQY

j_gene: TRBJ1-2
abundance: once
len: 12
v_gene: TRBV6-1
d_gene: TRBD1
CDR3aa: ASSASGGVLGYT

j_gene: TRBJ1-1
abundance: -
len: 12
v_gene: TRBV4-2
d_gene: -
CDR3aa: ASSQEVGDTEAF

j_gene: TRBJ1-2
abundance: -
len: 11
v_gene: TRBV6-4
d_gene: -
CDR3aa: ASSAGRSGGYT

j_gene: TRBJ1-1
abundance: -
len: 12
v_gene: TRBV19
d_gene: TRBD1
CDR3aa: ASNQDRGFGEAF

j_gene: TRBJ1-5
abundance: once
len: 10
v_gene: TRBV13
d_gene: -
CDR3aa: ASSFWVRPQH

j_gene: TRBJ1-5
abundance: -
len: 12
v_gene: TRBV4-2
d_gene: -
CDR3aa: ASSQARGAQPQH

j_gene: TRBJ1-4
abundance: once
len: 13
v_gene: TRBV5-6
d_gene: TRBD1
CDR3aa: ASSVWDRRTEKLF

j_gene: TRBJ2-7
abundance: few
len: 13
v_gene: TRBV2
d_gene: -
CDR3aa: ASSEPPGGGNEQY

j_gene: TRBJ1-1
abundance: -
len: 13
v_gene: TRBV6-5
d_gene: -
CDR3aa: ASSYSREGITEAF

j_gene: TRBJ2-7
abundance: -
len: 14
v_gene: TRBV5-4
d_gene: TRBD2
CDR3aa: ASSLGIAGGAYEQY

j_gene: TRBJ1-2
abundance: few
len: 11
v_gene: TRBV5-4
d_gene: -
CDR3aa: ASSLESNYGYT

j_gene: TRBJ1-1
abundance: -
len: 12
v_gene: TRBV6-5
d_gene: -
CDR3aa: ASRQSGQRTEAF

j_gene: TRBJ1-1
abundance: -
len: 12
v_gene: TRBV5-1
d_gene: -
CDR3aa: ASSGIGTGDEAF

j_gene: TRBJ2-1
abundance: -
len: 13
v_gene: TRBV6-5
d_gene: -
CDR3aa: ASSYSGRTYNEQF

j_gene: TRBJ2-1
abundance: few
len: 12
v_gene: TRBV7-2
d_gene: -
CDR3aa: ASSLGWQLGEQF

j_gene: TRBJ1-4
abundance: -
len: 13
v_gene: TRBV7-2
d_gene: TRBD1
CDR3aa: ASSYSGTGIGKLF

j_gene: TRBJ1-2
abundance: -
len: 14
v_gene: TRBV7-2
d_gene: -
CDR3aa: ASSITSGVLNYGYT

j_gene: TRBJ1-2
abundance: -
len: 12
v_gene: TRBV5-6
d_gene: TRBD1
CDR3aa: ASSRQGAGLDYT

j_gene: TRBJ1-1
abundance: -
len: 13
v_gene: TRBV5-6
d_gene: -
CDR3aa: ASSLFTGRNTEAF

j_gene: TRBJ2-7
abundance: -
len: 12
v_gene: TRBV6-1
d_gene: -
CDR3aa: ASSSPGDSYEQY

j_gene: TRBJ1-4
abundance: -
len: 11
v_gene: TRBV29-1
d_gene: -
CDR3aa: SVERQGSEKLF

j_gene: TRBJ1-4
abundance: -
len: 13
v_gene: TRBV28
d_gene: -
CDR3aa: ASSPRGAPNEKLF

j_gene: TRBJ2-1
abundance: -
len: 14
v_gene: TRBV7-2
d_gene: TRBD2
CDR3aa: ASSPPSSGIYNEQF

j_gene: TRBJ2-1
abundance: -
len: 11
v_gene: TRBV9
d_gene: -
CDR3aa: ASSPRRGGEQF

j_gene: TRBJ1-2
abundance: -
len: 13
v_gene: TRBV14
d_gene: TRBD1
CDR3aa: ASSQRGQGARGYT

j_gene: TRBJ2-1
abundance: -
len: 14
v_gene: TRBV30
d_gene: -
CDR3aa: AWSVPRDLAGHEQF

j_gene: TRBJ1-2
abundance: -
len: 14
v_gene: TRBV7-9
d_gene: -
CDR3aa: ASSLGGQATNYGYT

j_gene: TRBJ1-1
abundance: -
len: 13
v_gene: TRBV4-3
d_gene: -
CDR3aa: ASSQGRRSDTEAF

j_gene: TRBJ2-1
abundance: -
len: 13
v_gene: TRBV14
d_gene: -
CDR3aa: ASSQSLVTYNEQF

j_gene: TRBJ1-1
abundance: -
len: 11
v_gene: TRBV29-1
d_gene: TRBD1
CDR3aa: SAREHTGVEAF

j_gene: TRBJ1-4
abundance: once
len: 12
v_gene: TRBV7-8
d_gene: TRBD1
CDR3aa: ASRTGTGNEKLF